The T cell receptor (beta chain) under discussion was sequenced for a study of Ad26.COV2.S vaccination and SARS-CoV-2 variants. The overall study: In the study, Ad26.COV2.S was injected intramuscularly once, or twice 56 days apart.

Noted treatment: around 19 received Ad26.COV2.S at low or high dose, single or two shots; about 5 received placebo; per-sample allocation not given. Collection of the samples took place on day 63 after the first injection of vaccine or placebo. Broader study findings: Vaccine and placebo groups showed comparable non-spike TCR breadth. Reportedly, after vaccination the spike-specific CD8+ and CD4+ T cell responses displayed substantial breadth. Among vaccine recipients, spike-specific TCR breadth exceeded that of placebo recipients.

Regarding this clone: Antigen: not known.

CDR3 size: 14 residues. V was cut by 2 bases and J by 2 bases, with 8 bases left in between. Germline CDR1 is SGHTA and CDR2 is FQGNSA. Sequencing was performed with immunoSEQ multiplex PCR; in TCRdb, only in-frame clones are kept and a portion is missing. The repertoire holds some 450,000 clones, with about nine tenths as singletons. The chain has TRBV7-2 and TRBJ2-3; no reliable D call. This TCR was recovered from a person aged 18-60 years who received the Ad26.COV2.S COVID-19 vaccine or a placebo. The material sequenced was peripheral blood, taken in a trial of Ad26.COV2.S vaccine versus placebo. CDR3 residues: CASSLSGPTDTQYF. CDR3 DNA: TGTGCCAGCAGCTTATCCGGCCCCACAGATACGCAGTATTTT.